Listed below are T cell receptor beta chains from one sample, sequenced in a study of response to subunit inactivated influenza vaccine. TCRdb passed the RT-PCR reads through MiXCR, listing each CDR3 protein once. The table records hundreds of thousands of distinct CDR3 sequences, about 7.6% of them present only once. Here the sequenced sample was PBMCs from blood, taken around 25 months after vaccination. The receptor source for this set is a man between 50 and 70 years old who received an inactivated influenza vaccine. The CDR3 runs from the conserved cysteine through the conserved F or W. Fields, in order: clone size, V gene, J gene, D gene, CDR3 length, CDR3 protein, CDR3 DNA. The D gene is left open where the match is weak. Clone size is not always given. Where it is, it says once, few, many or a class for expanded clones.

clone_size: few; v_call: TRBV10-3; j_call: TRBJ2-7; d_call: TRBD2; cdr3_length: 15; cdr3_aa: CAISEGLAGAHEQYF; cdr3_nt: TGTGCCATCAGTGAAGGACTAGCGGGAGCCCACGAGCAGTACTTC
clone_size: NA; v_call: TRBV5-1; j_call: TRBJ2-5; d_call: TRBD2; cdr3_length: 15; cdr3_aa: CASSLGGTTQETQYF; cdr3_nt: TGCGCCAGCAGCTTGGGAGGGACTACCCAAGAGACCCAGTACTTC
clone_size: few; v_call: TRBV12-3/TRBV12-4; j_call: TRBJ1-1; d_call: TRBD1; cdr3_length: 15; cdr3_aa: CASSFPGQGRTEAFF; cdr3_nt: TGTGCCAGCAGTTTCCCGGGACAGGGGAGGACTGAAGCTTTCTTT
clone_size: few; v_call: TRBV25-1; j_call: TRBJ2-1; d_call: NA; cdr3_length: 16; cdr3_aa: CASSEMGPTGNNEQFF; cdr3_nt: TGTGCCAGCAGTGAGATGGGGCCAACAGGAAACAATGAGCAGTTCTTC
clone_size: few; v_call: TRBV7-8; j_call: TRBJ2-2; d_call: NA; cdr3_length: 15; cdr3_aa: CASSVEGRRTGELFF; cdr3_nt: TGTGCCAGCAGCGTCGAAGGACGGCGCACCGGGGAGCTGTTTTTT
clone_size: few; v_call: TRBV12-3/TRBV12-4; j_call: TRBJ2-1; d_call: TRBD2; cdr3_length: 20; cdr3_aa: CASRTHLGGAPGGRYNEQFF; cdr3_nt: TGTGCCAGCAGAACTCACCTCGGGGGGGCCCCTGGAGGCCGGTACAATGAGCAGTTCTTC
clone_size: few; v_call: TRBV4-2; j_call: TRBJ1-4; d_call: NA; cdr3_length: 15; cdr3_aa: CASSQESGQHEKLFF; cdr3_nt: TGTGCCAGCAGCCAAGAAAGTGGACAGCATGAAAAACTGTTTTTT
clone_size: many; v_call: TRBV6-5; j_call: TRBJ1-4; d_call: NA; cdr3_length: 14; cdr3_aa: CASSSEGANEKLFF; cdr3_nt: TGTGCCAGCAGTTCAGAAGGGGCTAATGAAAAACTGTTTTTT
clone_size: NA; v_call: TRBV6-2/TRBV6-3; j_call: TRBJ2-7; d_call: TRBD2; cdr3_length: 15; cdr3_aa: CASSYRGTRFYEQYF; cdr3_nt: TGTGCCAGCAGTTACAGGGGGACTAGATTCTACGAGCAGTACTTC
clone_size: many; v_call: TRBV28; j_call: TRBJ2-5; d_call: NA; cdr3_length: 14; cdr3_aa: CASSSRTWGETQYF; cdr3_nt: TGTGCCAGCAGTTCCAGGACCTGGGGAGAGACCCAGTACTTC
clone_size: many; v_call: TRBV6-1; j_call: TRBJ2-7; d_call: TRBD2; cdr3_length: 14; cdr3_aa: CASSLGRGSYEQYF; cdr3_nt: TGTGCCAGCAGTCTAGGGAGGGGCTCCTACGAGCAGTACTTC
clone_size: few; v_call: TRBV5-1; j_call: TRBJ1-1; d_call: NA; cdr3_length: 14; cdr3_aa: CASSYRVRNTEAFF; cdr3_nt: TGCGCCAGCAGTTACAGGGTGAGGAACACTGAAGCTTTCTTT
clone_size: many; v_call: TRBV28; j_call: TRBJ2-1; d_call: TRBD2; cdr3_length: 15; cdr3_aa: CASSLASGGLNEQFF; cdr3_nt: TGTGCCAGCAGTTTGGCTAGCGGAGGGTTGAATGAGCAGTTCTTC
clone_size: few; v_call: TRBV29-1; j_call: TRBJ2-3; d_call: NA; cdr3_length: 11; cdr3_aa: CLPVGTDTQYF; cdr3_nt: TGCCTCCCTGTGGGCACAGATACGCAGTATTTT
clone_size: NA; v_call: TRBV10-3; j_call: TRBJ2-7; d_call: NA; cdr3_length: 14; cdr3_aa: CAISVATVNYEQYF; cdr3_nt: TGTGCCATCAGTGTGGCGACAGTGAACTACGAGCAGTACTTC
clone_size: few; v_call: TRBV10-3; j_call: TRBJ2-1; d_call: NA; cdr3_length: 14; cdr3_aa: CAIGGQARYNEQFF; cdr3_nt: TGTGCCATCGGGGGGCAGGCTCGTTACAATGAGCAGTTCTTC
clone_size: NA; v_call: TRBV7-9; j_call: TRBJ2-5; d_call: TRBD2; cdr3_length: 17; cdr3_aa: CASSNAGTSGIVETQYF; cdr3_nt: TGTGCCAGCAGCAACGCCGGGACTAGCGGGATTGTGGAGACCCAGTACTTC
clone_size: many; v_call: TRBV7-8; j_call: TRBJ1-5; d_call: NA; cdr3_length: 16; cdr3_aa: CASSFSQRYSNQPQHF; cdr3_nt: TGTGCCAGCAGCTTCTCGCAGAGGTATAGCAATCAGCCCCAGCATTTT
clone_size: many; v_call: TRBV5-1; j_call: TRBJ1-4; d_call: TRBD1; cdr3_length: 17; cdr3_aa: CASSGGQGVATNEKLFF; cdr3_nt: TGCGCCAGCAGCGGGGGACAGGGAGTTGCAACTAATGAAAAACTGTTTTTT
clone_size: few; v_call: TRBV4-3; j_call: TRBJ2-7; d_call: TRBD1; cdr3_length: 18; cdr3_aa: CASSQGTWDSSTSYEQYF; cdr3_nt: TGCGCCAGCAGCCAAGGGACGTGGGACAGCTCCACCTCCTACGAGCAGTACTTC
clone_size: NA; v_call: TRBV28; j_call: TRBJ1-1; d_call: TRBD1; cdr3_length: 15; cdr3_aa: CASRRTGHANTEAFF; cdr3_nt: TGTGCCAGCAGAAGGACAGGTCACGCAAACACTGAAGCTTTCTTT
clone_size: many; v_call: TRBV21-1; j_call: TRBJ1-5; d_call: NA; cdr3_length: 15; cdr3_aa: CASSKAGGEAQPQHF; cdr3_nt: TGTGCCAGCAGCAAAGCCGGAGGGGAAGCTCAGCCCCAGCATTTT
clone_size: NA; v_call: TRBV7-9; j_call: TRBJ2-2; d_call: TRBD1; cdr3_length: 14; cdr3_aa: CASSWTTGTGELFF; cdr3_nt: TGTGCCAGCAGCTGGACGACAGGGACCGGGGAGCTGTTTTTT
clone_size: NA; v_call: TRBV20-1; j_call: TRBJ1-2; d_call: TRBD1; cdr3_length: 13; cdr3_aa: CSATDRAIYGYTF; cdr3_nt: TGCAGTGCGACGGACAGGGCTATCTATGGCTACACCTTC
clone_size: few; v_call: TRBV28; j_call: TRBJ2-1; d_call: TRBD1; cdr3_length: 15; cdr3_aa: CASSLGDRGRDEQFF; cdr3_nt: TGTGCCAGCAGTTTAGGGGACAGGGGTAGGGATGAGCAGTTCTTC
clone_size: few; v_call: TRBV5-6; j_call: TRBJ1-1; d_call: TRBD1; cdr3_length: 15; cdr3_aa: CASSLVGTGVSEAFF; cdr3_nt: TGTGCCAGCAGCTTGGTAGGGACAGGGGTATCTGAAGCTTTCTTT
clone_size: few; v_call: TRBV5-1; j_call: TRBJ1-2; d_call: NA; cdr3_length: 13; cdr3_aa: CASSPDTYYGYTF; cdr3_nt: TGCGCCAGCAGCCCTGACACCTACTATGGCTACACCTTC
clone_size: many; v_call: TRBV10-3; j_call: TRBJ2-3; d_call: NA; cdr3_length: 13; cdr3_aa: CAIGGTVGDTQYF; cdr3_nt: TGTGCCATCGGGGGGACCGTAGGAGATACGCAGTATTTT
clone_size: many; v_call: TRBV11-2; j_call: TRBJ2-1; d_call: NA; cdr3_length: 13; cdr3_aa: CASSFHALNEQFF; cdr3_nt: TGTGCCAGCAGCTTTCACGCCTTAAATGAGCAGTTCTTC
clone_size: many; v_call: TRBV4-1; j_call: TRBJ1-2; d_call: NA; cdr3_length: 14; cdr3_aa: CASSRGDTDYGYTF; cdr3_nt: TGCGCCAGCAGCCGGGGGGACACTGACTATGGCTACACCTTC
clone_size: few; v_call: TRBV15; j_call: TRBJ2-7; d_call: NA; cdr3_length: 12; cdr3_aa: CATSRDLREQYF; cdr3_nt: TGTGCCACCAGCAGAGATCTACGCGAGCAGTACTTC
clone_size: NA; v_call: TRBV25-1; j_call: TRBJ1-1; d_call: NA; cdr3_length: 14; cdr3_aa: CASSEFGGSTEAFF; cdr3_nt: TGTGCCAGCAGTGAATTCGGGGGGAGCACTGAAGCTTTCTTT
clone_size: few; v_call: TRBV6-5; j_call: TRBJ2-1; d_call: NA; cdr3_length: 14; cdr3_aa: CASSYGGAHNEQFF; cdr3_nt: TGTGCCAGCAGTTATGGGGGGGCCCACAATGAGCAGTTCTTC
clone_size: many; v_call: TRBV12-3/TRBV12-4; j_call: TRBJ2-5; d_call: NA; cdr3_length: 13; cdr3_aa: CASSFTAQETQYF; cdr3_nt: TGTGCCAGCAGTTTCACAGCCCAAGAGACCCAGTACTTC
clone_size: many; v_call: TRBV20-1; j_call: TRBJ1-6; d_call: NA; cdr3_length: 11; cdr3_aa: CSANNNSPLHF; cdr3_nt: TGCAGTGCTAACAATAATTCACCCCTCCACTTT
clone_size: few; v_call: TRBV14; j_call: TRBJ1-3; d_call: NA; cdr3_length: 17; cdr3_aa: CASSQAGGLNSGNTIYF; cdr3_nt: TGTGCCAGCAGCCAAGCCGGAGGGCTCAACTCTGGAAACACCATATATTTT
clone_size: NA; v_call: TRBV20-1; j_call: TRBJ2-7; d_call: NA; cdr3_length: 15; cdr3_aa: CSARVPPTDSYEQYF; cdr3_nt: TGCAGTGCTAGAGTTCCCCCAACGGACTCCTACGAGCAGTACTTC
clone_size: few; v_call: TRBV7-2; j_call: TRBJ2-1; d_call: NA; cdr3_length: 14; cdr3_aa: CASSLARDLDEQFF; cdr3_nt: TGTGCCAGCAGCTTAGCTCGGGATCTGGATGAGCAGTTCTTC
clone_size: many; v_call: TRBV7-9; j_call: TRBJ1-5; d_call: TRBD1; cdr3_length: 15; cdr3_aa: CASSSSTGGRSIQHF; cdr3_nt: TGTGCCAGCAGCTCATCTACAGGGGGTCGCTCGATCCAGCATTTT
clone_size: many; v_call: TRBV4-2; j_call: TRBJ2-5; d_call: NA; cdr3_length: 14; cdr3_aa: CASSQEVASETQYF; cdr3_nt: TGTGCCAGCAGCCAAGAAGTAGCCTCCGAGACCCAGTACTTC
clone_size: NA; v_call: TRBV9; j_call: TRBJ2-3; d_call: NA; cdr3_length: 14; cdr3_aa: CASSQIDSTDTQYF; cdr3_nt: TGTGCCAGCAGCCAGATAGACTCCACAGATACGCAGTATTTT
clone_size: many; v_call: TRBV7-2; j_call: TRBJ2-1; d_call: TRBD2; cdr3_length: 15; cdr3_aa: CASSLFSSGAPEQFF; cdr3_nt: TGTGCCAGCAGCTTATTTTCTAGCGGTGCGCCTGAGCAGTTCTTC
clone_size: few; v_call: TRBV25-1; j_call: TRBJ1-2; d_call: TRBD1; cdr3_length: 16; cdr3_aa: CASSPSWGQGRDGYTF; cdr3_nt: TGTGCCAGCAGCCCCAGCTGGGGACAGGGACGAGATGGCTACACCTTC
clone_size: few; v_call: TRBV29-1; j_call: TRBJ2-7; d_call: NA; cdr3_length: 11; cdr3_aa: CSVQGYYEQYF; cdr3_nt: TGCAGCGTTCAAGGATACTACGAGCAGTACTTC
clone_size: few; v_call: TRBV10-3; j_call: TRBJ2-3; d_call: TRBD1; cdr3_length: 16; cdr3_aa: CAISEGRTGPTDTQYF; cdr3_nt: TGTGCCATCAGTGAGGGAAGGACAGGGCCAACGGATACGCAGTATTTT
clone_size: NA; v_call: TRBV9; j_call: TRBJ2-1; d_call: NA; cdr3_length: 15; cdr3_aa: CASSVGTGNYNEQFF; cdr3_nt: TGTGCCAGCAGCGTAGGAACAGGGAACTACAATGAGCAGTTCTTC
clone_size: NA; v_call: TRBV15; j_call: TRBJ2-5; d_call: NA; cdr3_length: 13; cdr3_aa: CATTEGGTETQYF; cdr3_nt: TGTGCCACGACGGAGGGGGGAACGGAGACCCAGTACTTC
clone_size: NA; v_call: TRBV11-2; j_call: TRBJ2-5; d_call: TRBD2; cdr3_length: 18; cdr3_aa: CASSLDRLAGGLFETQYF; cdr3_nt: TGTGCCAGCAGCTTAGATCGGCTAGCGGGAGGTTTGTTTGAGACCCAGTACTTC
clone_size: NA; v_call: TRBV18; j_call: TRBJ2-1; d_call: NA; cdr3_length: 12; cdr3_aa: CASSPMGREQFF; cdr3_nt: TGTGCCAGCTCCCCAATGGGTCGAGAGCAGTTCTTC
clone_size: few; v_call: TRBV5-1; j_call: TRBJ2-4; d_call: TRBD2; cdr3_length: 16; cdr3_aa: CASSSGLAVAKNIQYF; cdr3_nt: TGCGCCAGCAGCTCGGGACTAGCGGTAGCCAAAAACATTCAGTACTTC
clone_size: NA; v_call: TRBV11-2; j_call: TRBJ1-2; d_call: NA; cdr3_length: 15; cdr3_aa: CASSFSVSSHYGYTF; cdr3_nt: TGTGCCAGCAGCTTCTCAGTGTCATCCCACTATGGCTACACCTTC